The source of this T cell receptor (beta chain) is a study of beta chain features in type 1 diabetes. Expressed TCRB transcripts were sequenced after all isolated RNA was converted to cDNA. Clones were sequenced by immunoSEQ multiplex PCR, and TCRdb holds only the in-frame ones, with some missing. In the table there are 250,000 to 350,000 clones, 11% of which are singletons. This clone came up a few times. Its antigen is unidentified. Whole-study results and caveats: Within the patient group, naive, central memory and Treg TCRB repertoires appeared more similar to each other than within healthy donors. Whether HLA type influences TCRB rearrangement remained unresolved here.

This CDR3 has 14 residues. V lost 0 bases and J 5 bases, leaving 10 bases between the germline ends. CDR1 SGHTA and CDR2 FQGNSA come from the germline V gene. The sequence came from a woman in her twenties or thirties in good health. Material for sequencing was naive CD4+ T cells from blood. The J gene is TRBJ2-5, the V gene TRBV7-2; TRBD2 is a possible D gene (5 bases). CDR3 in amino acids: CASSLALSGETQYF. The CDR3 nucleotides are TGTGCCAGCAGCTTAGCGCTGTCGGGGGAGACCCAGTACTTC. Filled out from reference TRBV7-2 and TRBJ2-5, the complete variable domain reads GAGVSQSPSNKVTEKGKDVELRCDPISGHTALYWYRQSLGQGLEFLIYFQGNSAPDKSGLPSDRFSAERTGGSVSTLTIQRTQQEDSAVYLCASSLALSGETQYFGPGTRLLVL.